This T cell receptor beta chain derives from a study of shared clonotypes between healthy human individuals. Study background: The people who gave samples were a couple of women and a few men aged 18 to 49.

V was trimmed by 4 bases and J by 1 base, leaving 13 bases between them. The CDR3 extends over 14 amino acids. In germline, CDR1 is SQVTM, CDR2 ANQGSEA. Naivety among CD8 cells was defined by CD45RO negativity and positive CCR7 selection, thereby excluding terminally differentiated effector memory CD45RA+ cells. Data came from immunoSEQ multiplex PCR; TCRdb stores just in-frame clones and leaves some out. The data hold around 1.9 million clones, with just over 90% observed a single time. V gene TRBV29-1 combines with J gene TRBJ2-5; no clear D. Sequencing input: naive CD8+ T cells from PBMCs. The sequence was collected from a man in his late teens or twenties in good health. Some clones in this sample may be carry-over from other donors' samples. As DNA, the CDR3 is TGCAGCGTTGCGGCTACATACCTCCAAGAGACCCAGTACTTC. Translated, it gives CSVAATYLQETQYF.